This TCR beta chain derives from a study of metastatic and nonmetastatic thyroid tumors. Background on the study: Malignant and benign thyroid patients had repertoires compared in peripheral blood and tumor or nodule tissue. Findings and limits, study-wide: The reported finding was significantly higher TCR beta diversity in malignant thyroid tumors relative to benign nodules, in blood and tumor.

The CDR3 extends over 11 amino acids. The V gene's germline CDR1 is SQVTM and CDR2 ANQGSEA. Thyroid surgery was preceded by no treatment in any patient. For this clone: Antigen: not known. This may stem from a read error, because a much larger clone lies one nucleotide away.

TCRdb re-clonotyped the PCR reads via MiXCR. The sample lists over 70,000 clones, 18% seen once, with over 10% in the top ten. The sequence was obtained from a female donor with papillary thyroid cancer or a benign thyroid nodule (not recorded which). Some clones in this sample may be carry-over from other donors' samples. The sequenced material came from blood. The chain combines TRBV29-1 with TRBJ1-1; D not resolved. DNA for the CDR3: TGCAGCGTTATCGAGAACACTGAAGCTCTCTTT. This translates into CSVIENTEALF.